One sample yielded the 20 T cell receptor beta chains listed below, sequenced in a study of T cell repertoires in ileal Crohn's disease. Profiling relied on immunoSEQ multiplex PCR, and the TCRdb table lists in-frame clones only, not all of them. The sample records approximately 2,000 clones, 80% to 90% being singletons. The sequencing input was ileal tissue. All receptors come from an adult with Crohn's disease.

The rearrangement uses TRBV6-5 and TRBJ1-3; perhaps TRBD1 as D (5 bases). The CDR3 covers 14 residues. CDR1 MNHEY and CDR2 SVGAGI come from the germline V gene. The germline V and J ends were trimmed by 6 bases and 2 bases, with 11 bases remaining between them. CDR3 protein: CASSPSGPGNTIYF. CDR3 nucleotides: TGTGCCAGCAGCCCCTCAGGGCCTGGAAACACCATATATTTT.

As concerns this clone: Sequence at one end of the junction differs from germline and may be a read error. The gene calls are TRBV10-3 and TRBJ1-3; D not resolved. Germline V CDR1 and CDR2: ENHRY, SYGVKD. The CDR3 is 16 residues long. The CDR3 DNA is TGTGCCGTCAGTGAAGGGCCCCGGGGTCCTGGAAACACCATATATTTT. The encoded protein is CAVSEGPRGPGNTIYF.

This clone was counted once. The rearrangement links TRBV2 to TRBJ2-5; 7 bases agree with TRBD2. Germline V gene sequence: CDR1 SNHLY, CDR2 FYNNEI. The CDR3 has 17 residues. Trimming cost V 7 bases and J 2 bases; bases outside gene matches: 16. CDR3 region: CASTPGGGGGSQETQYF. The CDR3 DNA reads TGTGCCAGCACCCCCGGAGGAGGCGGGGGTTCACAAGAGACCCAGTACTTC.

The chain links TRBV30 to TRBJ2-1; unclear D gene. Germline CDR1 is GTSNPN and CDR2 is SVGIG (reference sequence). There are 17 residues in the CDR3. Trimming took off 1 base at V and 0 bases at J, with 16 bases between the two ends. The CDR3 protein is CAWSGSRVPTSYNEQFF. The CDR3 DNA reads as TGTGCCTGGAGTGGTTCCCGGGTCCCCACCTCCTACAATGAGCAGTTCTTC.

The V and J genes are TRBV6-1 and TRBJ1-2; the match to TRBD1 covers 11 bases. There are 15 residues in the CDR3. CDR1 MNHNS and CDR2 SASEGT come from the germline V gene. The junction had 7 bases not matched to a gene; V was cut back by 2 bases and J by 8 bases. CDR3 sequence: CASSERGQGVSGYTF. CDR3 coding DNA: TGTGCCAGCAGTGAAAGGGGACAGGGGGTTTCAGGCTACACCTTC.

The chain has TRBV20-1 and TRBJ2-5; D is ambiguous. Germline CDR1 is DFQATT and CDR2 is SNEGSKA (reference sequence). The CDR3 runs to 11 residues. Trimming stripped 7 bases from V and 2 bases from J, with 8 bases between. In nucleotides, the CDR3 is TGCAGTGTCAGGTTGCAAGAGACCCAGTACTTC. Protein product: CSVRLQETQYF.

V usage is TRBV5-1 and J usage is TRBJ2-3; 10 bases map to TRBD1. CDR3 length: 16 residues. The ends lost 4 bases at V and 4 bases at J; junction bases unmatched: 9. Looked up from germline, CDR1 is SGHRS and CDR2 is YFSETQ. This chain's CDR3 is CASSTGSGTGADTQYF. CDR3 DNA: TGCGCCAGCAGCACCGGCTCCGGGACAGGGGCAGATACGCAGTATTTT.

This clone was seen a handful of times. The rearrangement joins TRBV7-9 to TRBJ1-1, with TRBD1 identical over 7 bases. The CDR3 has 13 amino acids. The ends lost 1 base at V and 11 bases at J; junction bases unmatched: 7. Per germline, CDR1 SEHNR and CDR2 FQNEAQ (reference sequence). CDR3 sequence reads: CASSLGQDRVAFF. The CDR3 nucleotides are TGTGCCAGCAGCTTAGGACAAGACAGGGTGGCTTTCTTT.

The chain uses TRBV4-3 and TRBJ2-7, with 10 bases lining up with TRBD1. Germline V gene sequence: CDR1 LGHNA, CDR2 YSLEER. Trimming removed 1 base from V and 4 bases from J; junction bases left unmatched: 4. The length of the CDR3 is 15 residues. CDR3 in amino acids: CASSQARDRGYEQYF. CDR3 sequence (DNA): TGCGCCAGCAGCCAAGCCCGGGACAGGGGATACGAGCAGTACTTC.

The chain links TRBV9 to TRBJ2-1; D is possibly TRBD2 (7 bases). CDR3 length equals 16 residues. CDR1 is SGDLS and CDR2 is YYNGEE in the germline V gene. V was clipped by 0 bases and J by 1 base, with 11 bases between them. For the CDR3, the DNA is TGTGCCAGCAGCGTAGAAGGGGGGGCTTCCTACAATGAGCAGTTCTTC. Translated, it gives CASSVEGGASYNEQFF.

The V and J genes are TRBV30 and TRBJ1-5; TRBD1 is a possible D gene (6 bases). Germline V gene lookup returns CDR1 GTSNPN and CDR2 SVGIG (reference sequence). V was shortened by 0 bases and J by 3 bases, with 9 bases between the two germline ends. The CDR3 runs 14 residues. The CDR3 region is CAWSVGGPNQPQHF. The CDR3 DNA reads as TGTGCCTGGAGTGTAGGGGGACCCAATCAGCCCCAGCATTTT.

The rearrangement joins TRBV7-6 to TRBJ2-2; D is possibly TRBD2 (6 bases). The germline CDR1 and CDR2 sequences are SGHVS and FNYEAQ. CDR3 size: 14 residues. V lost 3 bases and J 6 bases, leaving 11 bases between the germline ends. For the CDR3, the DNA is TGTGCCAGCAGCTTTCGGCCTAGCGCCGGGGAGCTGTTTTTT. Its protein product is CASSFRPSAGELFF.

This chain links TRBV30 with TRBJ1-4; D might be TRBD1 (6 bases). The germline gives CDR1 GTSNPN, CDR2 SVGIG (reference sequence). This CDR3 has 15 amino acids. Trimming took off 2 bases at V and 7 bases at J, with 17 bases between the two ends. The CDR3 DNA reads TGTGCCTGGAGTAGGGGGTCTTCCGCAGGTGAAAAACTGTTTTTT. Translation: CAWSRGSSAGEKLFF.

The chain has TRBV11-2 and TRBJ2-3; 9 nucleotides agree with TRBD2. CDR3 length: 18 amino acids. Looked up from germline, CDR1 is SGHAT and CDR2 is FQNNGV. V lost 5 bases to trimming and J lost 0 bases; unmatched junction nucleotides: 12. CDR3 nucleotide sequence: TGTGCCAGCAGCCAAGGGGCTAGCGGGGCTGCTAGCACAGATACGCAGTATTTT. This codes for CASSQGASGAASTDTQYF.

The rearrangement links TRBV6-6 to TRBJ2-7; 7 positions match TRBD1. Losses at the gene ends were 5 bases for V and 13 bases for J; bases not matched to a gene: 11. Germline V gene sequence: CDR1 MNHNY, CDR2 SVGAGI (reference sequence). The CDR3 totals 12 residues. CDR3 sequence reads: CASSAHGTDYYF. The CDR3 DNA follows: TGTGCCAGCAGTGCCCACGGGACAGACTATTACTTC.

The J gene is TRBJ2-2, the V gene TRBV7-6, with 10 bases that match TRBD1. Trimming removed 3 bases from V and 4 bases from J; junction bases left unmatched: 5. The CDR3 sequence is 16 residues long. Looked up from germline, CDR1 is SGHVS and CDR2 is FNYEAQ. The chain's CDR3 is CASSLGDRGVTGELFF. DNA of the CDR3: TGTGCCAGCAGCTTGGGGGACAGGGGAGTCACCGGGGAGCTGTTTTTT.

The chain uses TRBV5-4 and TRBJ2-7, with TRBD1 matching 7 bases. V trimming: 9 bases; J trimming: 1 base; junction bases outside the gene matches: 4. The CDR3 totals 12 residues. The V gene's germline CDR1 is SGHNT and CDR2 YYREEE (reference sequence). The CDR3: CATGTESYEQYF. The CDR3 region has the DNA TGTGCCACCGGGACAGAATCCTACGAGCAGTACTTC. Looking up the rest from reference TRBV5-4 and TRBJ2-7 gives the full variable domain: ETGVTQSPTHLIKTRGQQVTLRCSSQSGHNTVSWYQQALGQGPQFIFQYYREEENGRGNFPPRFSGLQFPNYSSELNVNALELDDSALYLCATGTESYEQYFGPGTRLTVT.

The J gene is TRBJ2-5, the V gene TRBV4-3, with a possible D match to TRBD2 (7 bases). The CDR3 sequence is 17 residues long. Germline values: CDR1 LGHNA, CDR2 YSLEER. Trimming cost V 0 bases and J 5 bases, with 19 bases left between them. CDR3 loop: CASSQDRYGGAWETQYF. CDR3 in DNA: TGCGCCAGCAGCCAAGATCGTTATGGGGGGGCTTGGGAGACCCAGTACTTC.

The rearrangement links TRBV5-4 to TRBJ2-7; TRBD2 aligns across 7 bases. Per germline, CDR1 SGHNT and CDR2 YYREEE (reference sequence). V trimming: 0 bases; J trimming: 1 base; junction bases outside the gene matches: 7. The CDR3 totals 16 residues. This CDR3 reads CASSLVGGGISYEQYF. The CDR3 DNA follows: TGTGCCAGCAGCTTGGTGGGCGGGGGTATTTCCTACGAGCAGTACTTC. Looking up the rest from reference TRBV5-4 and TRBJ2-7 gives the full variable domain: ETGVTQSPTHLIKTRGQQVTLRCSSQSGHNTVSWYQQALGQGPQFIFQYYREEENGRGNFPPRFSGLQFPNYSSELNVNALELDDSALYLCASSLVGGGISYEQYFGPGTRLTVT.

The rearrangement links TRBV6-5 to TRBJ2-7, with TRBD1 matching 10 bases. The germline gives CDR1 MNHEY, CDR2 SVGAGI. J lost 6 bases, V lost 6 bases, and 8 bases had no gene match. The CDR3 is 14 amino acids. CDR3 sequence reads: CASSPGTGAVEQYF. The CDR3 nucleotides read TGTGCCAGCAGCCCCGGGACAGGGGCTGTCGAGCAGTACTTC.